The 25 T cell receptor beta chains given below trace back to one sample, sequenced in a study of vaccination effects on CD4 cells after COVID-19. Their specific antigens are unknown. Using immunoSEQ multiplex PCR, the repertoire was profiled, and TCRdb retains in-frame clones only, with some absent. The data contain under 60,000 clones, about 67% of them seen just once; the ten biggest clones take up 4.5% to 7%. Following culture for 9 to 11 days, CD4+ T cells were isolated. The specimen was CD4+ T cells from PBMCs cultured without peptide, collected before COVID-19 vaccination. Source of these receptors: a human donor who received a COVID-19 vaccine.

This chain uses TRBV10-1 with TRBJ2-2; 9 bases are a match to TRBD1. CDR3 length: 14 amino acids. CDR1 is WNHNN and CDR2 is SYGVQD in the germline V gene (reference sequence). Germline trimming cut 7 bases from V and 5 bases from J; bases unmatched to any gene: 5. The CDR3, as DNA: TGCGCCAGCACCGGGACAGGGTTAACCGGGGAGCTGTTTTTT. It yields the protein CASTGTGLTGELFF.

This clone has just a few counts. CDR3 sequence: CASSESRLAGTLRNGQYF. The DNA of the CDR3 is TGCGCCAGCAGTGAGTCCCGACTCGCCGGGACCCTAAGGAACGGGCAGTACTTC. The chain has TRBV10-2 and TRBJ2-7, with D possibly called TRBD1 or TRBD2 (5 bases each). This CDR3 comprises 18 residues. Per the germline V gene, CDR1 is WSHSY and CDR2 is SAAADI. V lost 0 bases to trimming and J lost 9 bases, with 27 bases between them.

This chain connects TRBV3-1 (or the pseudogene TRBV3-2) to TRBJ2-1; D assignment may be TRBD1 or TRBD2 (5 bases each). The germline V gene encodes CDR1 LGHDT and CDR2 YNNKEL (reference sequence). The V and J ends lost 2 bases and 2 bases respectively, with 7 bases between them. This CDR3 spans 14 amino acids. The CDR3 bases are TGTGCCAGCAGCCAACGGGGCGCCTACAATGAGCAGTTCTTC. Translated, it gives CASSQRGAYNEQFF.

The CDR3 coding sequence is TGTGCCAGCTCGGGACAGCCCAGCACAGATACGCAGTATTTT. This encodes CASSGQPSTDTQYF. This chain links TRBV25-1 with TRBJ2-3, with 7 positions matching TRBD1. Trimming at V came to 8 bases and at J to 0 bases, leaving 5 bases not matched to a gene. The CDR3 has 14 residues. Looked up from germline, CDR1 is MGHDK and CDR2 is SYGVNS.

The chain uses TRBV3-1 (or the pseudogene TRBV3-2) and TRBJ2-2, with 7 bases lining up with TRBD1. The CDR3 is 15 residues long. V gave up 5 bases and J gave up 6 bases; unmatched junction bases: 9. The germline V gene encodes CDR1 LGHDT and CDR2 YNNKEL (reference sequence). CDR3 in amino acids: CASSFGDRVPGELFF. The CDR3 nucleotides are TGTGCCAGCAGCTTCGGAGACAGGGTCCCCGGGGAGCTGTTTTTT.

The chain joins TRBV18 to TRBJ2-3; D remains unclear. The CDR3 is 15 amino acids. CDR1 is KGHSH and CDR2 is LQKENI in the germline V gene. Trimming cost V 3 bases and J 4 bases, with 14 bases left between them. The chain's CDR3 is CASSPSGRSADTQYF. The CDR3 coding sequence is TGTGCCAGCTCACCCTCGGGTAGAAGCGCAGATACGCAGTATTTT.

Only one count was recorded for this clone. The genes are TRBV25-1 and TRBJ1-3; 9 bases agree with TRBD1. Germline-derived CDR1 and CDR2 are MGHDK and SYGVNS. V lost 2 bases to trimming and J lost 4 bases; unmatched junction nucleotides: 6. The CDR3 is made up of 16 amino acids. The CDR3 DNA sequence: TGTGCCAGCAGTGAAGTTTGGGGACAGGGAGGAAACACCATATATTTT. Its protein product is CASSEVWGQGGNTIYF.

The chain uses TRBV10-3 and TRBJ2-7; TRBD1 matches at 10 bases. Per germline, CDR1 ENHRY and CDR2 SYGVKD. Trimming took 4 bases from V and 3 from J; bases not matched to a gene: 6. There are 15 residues in the CDR3. The CDR3 nucleotides are TGTGCCATCAGTGGGGGGGGGACAGGGGTCTACGAGCAGTACTTC. It translates to CAISGGGTGVYEQYF.

This chain links TRBV4-3 with TRBJ2-6; 7 bases align to TRBD2. There are 19 residues in the CDR3. The germline gives CDR1 LGHNA, CDR2 YSLEER. J lost 2 bases, V lost 0 bases, and 10 bases had no gene match. The CDR3 DNA follows: TGCGCCAGCAGCCAAGATCTGAGGAGTGGGAGGGCTGGGGCCAACGTCCTGACTTTC. Amino acids: CASSQDLRSGRAGANVLTF.

The chain carries TRBV7-9 and TRBJ2-3, with 7 bases fitting TRBD2. This CDR3 contains 14 residues. V lost 1 base to trimming and J lost 3 bases; unmatched junction nucleotides: 1. From germline, CDR1 is SEHNR and CDR2 FQNEAQ (reference sequence). CDR3 in amino acids: CASSLGGRTDTQYF. As DNA, the CDR3 is TGTGCCAGCAGCTTAGGCGGGAGAACAGATACGCAGTATTTT.

The sample holds a few counts of this clone. This chain links TRBV6-1 with TRBJ1-6; D perhaps matches TRBD1 (5 bases). Trimming left V 3 bases short and J 7 bases short, with 13 bases between. The germline gives CDR1 MNHNS, CDR2 SASEGT. CDR3 size: 15 residues. The CDR3 spells CASSDRGGLNSPLHF. The CDR3 nucleotides are TGTGCCAGCAGTGACCGCGGGGGGTTAAATTCACCCCTCCACTTT.

V gene TRBV15 combines with J gene TRBJ1-2; D unresolved. V lost 3 bases, J lost 6 bases, and 11 bases lay in between. CDR1 is LNHNV, CDR2 YYDKDF, per germline (reference sequence). This CDR3 spans 13 amino acids. CDR3 nucleotide sequence: TGTGCCACCAGCAGGCGTAACCAGGATGGCTACACCTTC. Translation gives CATSRRNQDGYTF.

This chain connects TRBV25-1 to TRBJ1-5; D is possibly TRBD1 (5 bases). CDR1 and CDR2 (germline): MGHDK, SYGVNS. Trimming stripped 5 bases from V and 1 base from J, with 9 bases between. The CDR3 is 14 residues long. DNA of the CDR3: TGTGCCAGCAGTACCGGGACCAGCAATCAGCCCCAGCATTTT. This codes for CASSTGTSNQPQHF. The full variable domain, its missing parts supplied by reference TRBV25-1 and TRBJ1-5, is EADIYQTPRYLVIGTGKKITLECSQTMGHDKMYWYQQDPGMELHLIHYSYGVNSTEKGDLSSESTVSRIRTEHFPLTLESARPSHTSQYLCASSTGTSNQPQHFGDGTRLSIL.

The chain joins TRBV5-1 to TRBJ1-2, with D unresolved. The CDR3 runs to 14 residues. V was cut by 0 bases and J by 2 bases, with 8 bases left in between. CDR1 is SGHRS and CDR2 is YFSETQ in the germline V gene. CDR3 loop: CASSLERMNYGYTF. CDR3 coding DNA: TGCGCCAGCAGCTTGGAACGGATGAACTATGGCTACACCTTC.

The CDR3 coding sequence is TGCGCCAGCAGCCAGGCAGATTCACCCCTCCACTTT. Translation gives CASSQADSPLHF. The chain uses TRBV4-1 and TRBJ1-6, with unresolved D. V gave up 3 bases and J gave up 8 bases, with 5 bases separating them. The CDR3 consists of 12 residues. Looked up from germline, CDR1 is MGHRA and CDR2 is YSYEKL.

This sequence joins TRBV6-5 and TRBJ2-7, with 8 nucleotides matching TRBD1. This CDR3 is 14 amino acids long. J was trimmed by 3 bases and V by 11 bases; bases with no gene match: 12. CDR1 MNHEY and CDR2 SVGAGI come from the germline V gene. CDR3 DNA sequence: TGTGCCGGTCGGACAGGGCCGATGGGCTACGAGCAGTACTTC. Residues: CAGRTGPMGYEQYF.

The chain has TRBV29-1 and TRBJ1-1; D is perhaps TRBD1 (5 bases). The CDR3 extends over 14 amino acids. Trimming took 1 base from V and 4 from J, leaving 13 bases between them. CDR1 SQVTM and CDR2 ANQGSEA come from the germline V gene. CDR3 sequence reads: CSVEGAYGGTEAFF. Here the CDR3 DNA reads TGCAGCGTTGAAGGGGCCTACGGGGGCACTGAAGCTTTCTTT.

The chain uses TRBV7-9 and TRBJ2-2, with TRBD2 matching over 11 bases. There are 19 residues in the CDR3. V trimming: 5 bases; J trimming: 5 bases; junction bases outside the gene matches: 16. The germline CDR1 and CDR2 sequences are SEHNR and FQNEAQ (reference sequence). As DNA, the CDR3 is TGTGCCAGCAGCCCCTCACGACTAGCGGGACTTGAGTTTACCGGGGAGCTGTTTTTT. Translating it yields CASSPSRLAGLEFTGELFF.

CDR3 protein: CASNPGADTQYF. In DNA, the CDR3 is TGCGCCAGCAACCCGGGAGCAGATACGCAGTATTTT. The genes are TRBV10-2 and TRBJ2-3; TRBD2 might be the D (6 bases). CDR1 and CDR2 (germline): WSHSY, SAAADI. This CDR3 spans 12 amino acids. The ends were cut back, 7 bases at V and 4 bases at J, with 9 bases in the middle.

V and J are TRBV4-2 and TRBJ2-2; tentatively, D is TRBD1 (8 bases). CDR3 size: 15 residues. V gave up 4 bases and J gave up 5 bases, with 14 bases separating them. CDR1 is LGHNA, CDR2 YNFKEQ, per germline. As DNA, the CDR3 is TGTGCCAGCAGCCTGACAGGGGAGGGGACCGGGGAGCTGTTTTTT. Amino acids: CASSLTGEGTGELFF.

This chain links TRBV3-1 (or the pseudogene TRBV3-2) with TRBJ1-1, with D uncertain. The CDR3 runs 15 residues. Germline V gene sequence: CDR1 LGHDT, CDR2 YNNKEL (reference sequence). V was cut by 7 bases and J by 0 bases, with 15 bases left in between. The CDR3 DNA sequence: TGTGCCAGCATCGGCTTCGGAAAGGTGAACACTGAAGCTTTCTTT. Protein product: CASIGFGKVNTEAFF.

This chain joins TRBV27 and TRBJ2-1, with a weak D call TRBD1 (6 bases). Trimming left V 0 bases short and J 3 bases short, with 15 bases between. CDR1 is MNHEY, CDR2 SMNVEV, per germline (reference sequence). This CDR3 region has 17 residues. The CDR3 protein is CASSLSGHRRNYNEQFF. CDR3 nucleotides: TGTGCCAGCAGTTTATCGGGACACCGTAGGAACTACAATGAGCAGTTCTTC.

This sequence joins TRBV7-5 and TRBJ1-6. TRBV7-5 is noted as a pseudogene. The CDR3 runs 16 residues. Written as DNA, the CDR3 is TGTGCCAGAAGCCCCTCGAGAAAGCCAAGGGATTCACCCCTCCACTTT. This gives the protein CARSPSRKPRDSPLHF.

The chain joins TRBV9 to TRBJ1-3, with 8 nucleotides matching TRBD1. V lost 3 bases and J lost 0; bases outside the gene matches: 5. Germline CDR1 SGDLS, CDR2 YYNGEE. This CDR3 is built from 16 residues. CDR3 loop: CASSGTGSVSGNTIYF. CDR3 DNA sequence: TGTGCCAGCAGCGGGACAGGGAGTGTCTCTGGAAACACCATATATTTT.

This chain uses TRBV28 with TRBJ2-7; tentative D call: TRBD1 (6 bases). CDR1 and CDR2 (germline): MDHEN, SYDVKM. V was trimmed by 5 bases and J by 2 bases, leaving 10 bases between them. CDR3 length: 13 residues. The CDR3 spells CASSIQGTYEQYF. As DNA, the CDR3 is TGTGCCAGCAGTATACAGGGAACCTACGAGCAGTACTTC.